The present TCR beta chain was sequenced within a study of blood T cell repertoires in COVID-19 (dated by TCRdb to the early 2020s). Concerning the study at large: Collaborator samples came from the United States, Italy and Spain and covered acute and convalescent phases of COVID-19. Deeply sampled blood TCRbeta repertoires from subjects exposed to, actively infected with, or recovered from COVID-19 were included in the dataset. Samples were obtained from the ongoing ImmuneRACE study (first 160 participants) and from 950 to 1,500 subjects provided by 6 global collaborators. A de-identified subject ID, COVID-19 status, age in years and sex were almost always included in the sample metadata. HLA class I and class II types, where available, came from metadata supplied by the sample provider rather than from assay-based typing. A freely available public database, intended as a resource for researchers studying the immune response to SARS-CoV-2, is where the repertoires were released. The material from the prospective study consisted of cDNA or gDNA derived from T cells, B-cell-depleted T cells, or PBMCs.

Each collaborating institution followed its own protocols to collect whole blood in K2EDTA tubes. For TCRbeta analysis, collaborators shipped samples in one of three forms: frozen whole blood, isolated PBMCs, or DNA extracted from either of those sample types. Results and caveats for the whole study, not just this receptor: The amount of clinical and demographic metadata varied by source and participant and was provided uncurated.

With respect to this clone: Its antigen is currently not known. There are no base qualities to consult, and no much larger clone falls within one base.

Looking up the germline V gene (reference sequence) yields CDR1 LGHDT and CDR2 YNNKEL. The CDR3 contains 11 residues, cysteine and phenylalanine counted. CDR3 DNA is the only sequence kept; it has 33 bases, read in frame from the first base. V loses 2 bases of germline sequence and J loses 6 bases, and the interval between the two ends is 4 bases. TCRbeta CDR3 regions were amplified from genomic DNA by means of the immunoSEQ Assay, a bias-controlled multiplex PCR. As for the authors' bioinformatics: The number of nucleated cells in each sample was estimated from the amplification of reference gene primers within the assay. To quantify the absolute abundance of each unique TCRbeta CDR3 rearrangement, sequence reads were collapsed and filtered. For each sample, productive Simpson clonality was calculated by taking the square root of Simpson's diversity index across productive rearrangements. TCRdb obtained this table from immuneACCESS and retained in-frame rearrangements with V and J assigned. These tables miss some clones; where compared with another copy, unresolved V genes account for less than half of the shortfall, and the remainder is unexplained. The DNA gave D and trimming, while V, J and clone size come from that table. This sample has tens of thousands of clones in its table, and roughly 90% of those were observed once. The ten top clones hold around 1.6% of the sample.

The clonotype was recovered from a man over 45 with acute or convalescent COVID-19. This receptor chain uses TRBV3-1 (or the pseudogene TRBV3-2) and TRBJ1-2, with no confident D gene call. The material sequenced was peripheral blood. The DNA sequence is given as TGTGCCAGCAGCCAATTTAATGGCTACACCTTC. Translated, this is CASSQFNGYTF.